These 23 T cell receptor beta chains came from one sample sequenced in a study of cytomegalovirus exposure and HLA in healthy donors. 60 Vbeta and 13 Jbeta primers were used in PCR. The table came from immunoSEQ multiplex PCR; TCRdb's copy has only in-frame clones and leaves some out. The sample has some 190,000 clones; 75% to 90% are singletons. Material for sequencing was PBMCs. These receptors all stem from a boy aged 2-9 years in good health and CMV-seronegative.

J is TRBJ2-3 and V is TRBV4-1; D perhaps matches TRBD1 (5 bases). Germline V gene lookup returns CDR1 MGHRA and CDR2 YSYEKL. V lost 2 bases and J lost 2, with 14 bases in between. The CDR3 consists of 16 residues. Here the CDR3 reads CASSQLSGIFTDTQYF. The CDR3 region has the DNA TGCGCCAGCAGCCAACTATCAGGGATCTTCACAGATACGCAGTATTTT.

The rearrangement uses TRBV29-1 and TRBJ2-3, with D possibly being TRBD2 (6 bases). CDR3 size: 13 residues. The V end lost 1 base, the J end lost 6 bases, and 11 bases lay between the germline ends. Germline CDR1 reads SQVTM; CDR2 reads ANQGSEA. This CDR3 reads CSVEGPEGDTQYF. The DNA for the CDR3 is TGCAGCGTTGAAGGGCCGGAGGGGGATACGCAGTATTTT.

In its sample, this clone was seen a few times. The chain combines TRBV29-1 with TRBJ2-5, with D possibly being TRBD1 (5 bases). This CDR3 is built from 14 residues. Trimming left V 2 bases short and J 3 bases short, with 13 bases between. CDR1 SQVTM and CDR2 ANQGSEA come from the germline V gene. The CDR3 bases are TGCAGCGTTGAATTCGGGCTAGGGGAAGAGACCCAGTACTTC. It encodes CSVEFGLGEETQYF.

The J gene is TRBJ1-1, the V gene TRBV5-6; weak D call: TRBD1 (6 bases). V gave up 2 bases and J gave up 1 base, with 9 bases separating them. Germline V CDR1 and CDR2: SGHDT, YYEEEE. The CDR3 runs 14 residues. CDR3 region: CASSFRGENTEAFF. As DNA, the CDR3 is TGTGCCAGCAGCTTCAGGGGAGAGAACACTGAAGCTTTCTTT.

The rearrangement uses TRBV7-8 and TRBJ2-2; a possible D gene is TRBD1 (5 bases). V lost 1 base to trimming and J lost 7 bases, with 10 bases between them. CDR1 is SGHVS, CDR2 FQNEAQ, per germline. The CDR3 consists of 14 residues. The CDR3 here is CASSLGQGDGELFF. CDR3 DNA: TGTGCCAGCAGCTTAGGGCAAGGGGACGGGGAGCTGTTTTTT.

V usage is TRBV27 and J usage is TRBJ1-1, with D perhaps matching TRBD1 (5 bases). The CDR3 runs to 14 residues. V was shortened by 2 bases and J by 5 bases, with 12 bases between the two germline ends. CDR1 MNHEY and CDR2 SMNVEV come from the germline V gene (reference sequence). The CDR3 loop reads CASSLGAGMTEAFF. The DNA of the CDR3 is TGTGCCAGCAGTTTAGGGGCGGGGATGACTGAAGCTTTCTTT.

V gene TRBV6-5 combines with J gene TRBJ1-1, with 7 bases lining up with TRBD1. Germline trimming cut 4 bases from V and 11 bases from J; bases unmatched to any gene: 7. The CDR3 spans 12 residues. CDR1 is MNHEY, CDR2 SVGAGI, per germline. The CDR3 sequence: CASSFRQGSAFF. The CDR3 DNA sequence: TGTGCCAGCAGTTTTCGACAGGGCTCGGCTTTCTTT.

This chain joins TRBV5-1 and TRBJ2-3; 7 nucleotides align to TRBD1. With 4 bases clipped from V and 3 bases from J, the junction kept 2 bases outside the gene matches. The CDR3 consists of 13 residues. Germline V gene lookup returns CDR1 SGHRS and CDR2 YFSETQ. The chain's CDR3 is CASSPDRTDTQYF. DNA for the CDR3: TGCGCCAGCAGCCCGGACAGGACAGATACGCAGTATTTT.

The chain employs TRBV18 and TRBJ1-1, with 7 nucleotides matching TRBD1. With V trimmed by 2 bases and J by 1 base, 7 bases remained unmatched. The CDR3 consists of 16 residues. Germline-derived CDR1 and CDR2 are KGHSH and LQKENI. CDR3 nucleotides: TGTGCCAGCTCACCAATAGGGGGACAGACGAACACTGAAGCTTTCTTT. It yields the protein CASSPIGGQTNTEAFF.

This sequence joins TRBV5-1 and TRBJ1-6, with D possibly TRBD1 on 6 matching bases. V was clipped by 0 bases and J by 7 bases, with 11 bases between them. CDR1 and CDR2 (germline): SGHRS, YFSETQ. This CDR3 region has 15 residues. The CDR3 loop reads CASSLETGLNSPLHF. Here the CDR3 DNA reads TGCGCCAGCAGCTTGGAGACAGGACTCAATTCACCCCTCCACTTT.

The chain joins TRBV27 to TRBJ2-6; possibly TRBD1 for D (6 bases). The V gene's germline CDR1 is MNHEY and CDR2 SMNVEV (reference sequence). Trimming removed 1 base at V and 0 bases at J, with 13 bases between. There are 18 residues in the CDR3. Written as DNA, the CDR3 is TGTGCCAGCAGTTTATTCGTAGGGGGTAGCTCTGGGGCCAACGTCCTGACTTTC. Protein product: CASSLFVGGSSGANVLTF.

The rearrangement joins TRBV19 to TRBJ2-7, with TRBD1 identical over 8 bases. After removal of 4 bases from V and 4 bases from J, the junction contained 12 bases not matched to a gene. CDR1 and CDR2 (germline): LNHDA, SQIVND (reference sequence). This CDR3 is built from 16 residues. CDR3 in DNA: TGTGCCAGTAGTACCGCGTGGGACAGGACGTCATACGAGCAGTACTTC. It translates to CASSTAWDRTSYEQYF.

V is TRBV5-4 and J is TRBJ1-2, with 7 bases that match TRBD1. CDR1 SGHNT and CDR2 YYREEE come from the germline V gene (reference sequence). The CDR3 runs to 12 residues. V lost 7 bases, J lost 8 bases, and 8 bases stayed unmatched. For the CDR3, the DNA is TGTGCCAGCCGTCACAGGGGTCAGGGCTACACCTTC. Its translation is CASRHRGQGYTF.

The chain links TRBV19 to TRBJ2-3; TRBD2 matches at 14 bases. The CDR3 spans 17 residues. Germline values: CDR1 LNHDA, CDR2 SQIVND (reference sequence). With 6 bases clipped from V and 6 bases from J, the junction kept 11 bases outside the gene matches. The CDR3 spells CASSPTGLAGVRDTQYF. In nucleotides, the CDR3 is TGTGCCAGTAGCCCCACGGGACTAGCGGGAGTCCGGGATACGCAGTATTTT.

V is TRBV6-5 and J is TRBJ1-2; D gene unclear. The germline gives CDR1 MNHEY, CDR2 SVGAGI. Trimming pared 0 bases from V and 3 bases from J, leaving 11 bases between. The CDR3 has 15 amino acids. The CDR3 here is CASSYSPGSDYGYTF. The DNA of the CDR3 is TGTGCCAGCAGTTACTCTCCGGGTAGTGACTATGGCTACACCTTC.

The chain joins TRBV5-6 to TRBJ1-1, with D possibly TRBD1 on 6 matching bases. The ends were cut back, 4 bases at V and 4 bases at J, with 17 bases in the middle. This CDR3 has 15 amino acids. CDR1 is SGHDT, CDR2 YYEEEE, per germline. CDR3 residues: CASSPYQGRGTEAFF. Written as DNA, the CDR3 is TGTGCCAGCAGCCCTTACCAGGGCAGGGGCACTGAAGCTTTCTTT. Together with reference TRBV5-6 and TRBJ1-1, the CDR3 gives the full variable domain: DAGVTQSPTHLIKTRGQQVTLRCSPKSGHDTVSWYQQALGQGPQFIFQYYEEEERQRGNFPDRFSGHQFPNYSSELNVNALLLGDSALYLCASSPYQGRGTEAFFGQGTRLTVV.

The chain joins TRBV11-2 to TRBJ2-1, with 7 bases aligning to TRBD2. Germline CDR1 is SGHAT and CDR2 is FQNNGV. V dropped 4 bases and J dropped 15; count of bases not matched to a gene: 18. The CDR3 length is 15 residues. CDR3 DNA sequence: TGTGCCAGCAGCTCTAGTGGGGGGTCCGGGACTAATTTGTTCTTC. It translates to CASSSSGGSGTNLFF.

The rearrangement links TRBV5-6 to TRBJ1-5; a possible D gene is TRBD1 (6 bases). Looked up from germline, CDR1 is SGHDT and CDR2 is YYEEEE. Trimming left V 4 bases short and J 7 bases short, with 18 bases between. The CDR3 runs to 15 residues. The CDR3 DNA sequence: TGTGCCAGCAGCGCGTGGGGGGGGCGCTGGCAGCCCCAGCATTTT. Protein sequence: CASSAWGGRWQPQHF. The full variable domain, with the rest looked up from reference TRBV5-6 and TRBJ1-5, is DAGVTQSPTHLIKTRGQQVTLRCSPKSGHDTVSWYQQALGQGPQFIFQYYEEEERQRGNFPDRFSGHQFPNYSSELNVNALLLGDSALYLCASSAWGGRWQPQHFGDGTRLSIL.

The table lists this clone with a few counts. V is TRBV27 and J is TRBJ1-5, with D unresolved. V was cut by 6 bases and J by 4 bases, with 16 bases left in between. CDR1 is MNHEY and CDR2 is SMNVEV in the germline V gene (reference sequence). The CDR3 contains 15 residues. For the CDR3, the DNA is TGTGCCAGCAGCCCTTTGGCTAGTGTAAATCAGCCCCAGCATTTT. Its translation is CASSPLASVNQPQHF.

This chain links TRBV7-9 with TRBJ1-1; the match to TRBD1 covers 8 bases. The CDR3 is made up of 15 amino acids. Looked up from germline, CDR1 is SEHNR and CDR2 is FQNEAQ (reference sequence). The J segment lost 2 bases and the V segment lost 5 bases, leaving 7 bases of the junction unmatched. The CDR3 region has the DNA TGTGCCAGCAGCCATATGACAGGGGCTAACACTGAAGCTTTCTTT. It encodes CASSHMTGANTEAFF.

This clone was detected once. The genes are TRBV18 and TRBJ2-7; D is perhaps TRBD2 (7 bases). CDR1 KGHSH and CDR2 LQKENI come from the germline V gene. The CDR3 is 13 residues long. The ends were cut back, 3 bases at V and 7 bases at J, with 13 bases in the middle. CDR3 bases: TGTGCCAGCTCACCCGAGGGGGGGGGTGAGCAGTACTTC. It translates to CASSPEGGGEQYF.

In DNA form, the CDR3 reads TGTGCCAGCAGTGAAGATTGGGGCAATGAAAAACTGTTTTTT. This sequence encodes CASSEDWGNEKLFF. This sequence joins TRBV6-1 and TRBJ1-4, with D tentatively TRBD1 (5 bases). V was pared by 1 base and J by 5 bases, with 8 bases between. This CDR3 is 14 amino acids long. The germline CDR1 and CDR2 sequences are MNHNS and SASEGT.

The rearrangement joins TRBV7-8 to TRBJ2-7; a weak D match, TRBD2 (5 bases). Germline CDR1 SGHVS, CDR2 FQNEAQ. The CDR3 has 14 residues. V was clipped by 4 bases and J by 6 bases, with 16 bases between them. The CDR3 spells CASSSEAGESEQYF. CDR3 bases: TGTGCCAGCAGCTCAGAAGCCGGGGAGAGCGAGCAGTACTTC.